This TCR beta chain derives from a study of cytomegalovirus exposure and HLA in healthy donors. Study at large: The Caucasian-associated ancestry cluster contained about four fifths of the approximately 430 genotyped donors.

This CDR3 is built from 14 residues. The germline V gene encodes CDR1 MNHEY and CDR2 SMNVEV (reference sequence). With V trimmed by 2 bases and J by 0 bases, 1 base remained unmatched. Points on this clone: Its antigen is not known. No conserved phenylalanine or tryptophan ends this CDR3, so it is likely a read error.

General study findings and limits: In a later analysis, most CMV-associated TCR beta chains appeared HLA-restricted. According to reports, the classifier identified cytomegalovirus status with high specificity and sensitivity. It emerged from a later analysis that several of the most significant clusters appeared to be linked to common viral pathogens.

Use of 60 Vbeta and 13 Jbeta primers characterized the PCR. The repertoire was sequenced with immunoSEQ multiplex PCR; TCRdb's copy has only in-frame clones and lacks some. Of 130,000 to 150,000 clones in the sample, approximately 81% were seen once. J is TRBJ2-7 and V is TRBV27; 7 nucleotides agree with TRBD2. This TCR was sampled from a woman between 40 and 50 years old in good health and CMV-seropositive. The sequencing sample was made of PBMCs. This chain's CDR3 is CASSLKRGSYEQYL. CDR3 DNA sequence: TGTGCCAGCAGTTTAAAGCGGGGCTCCTACGAGCAGTACCTC.